This record covers a single T cell receptor (beta chain). Its cognate antigen is unknown. The record originates from a study of shared clonotypes between healthy human individuals. Study observations and caveats: Sequencing depth was expected to affect clonotype sharing among donors. Across subsets, estimated richness was generally greater for naive than for memory populations.

The protocol was immunoSEQ multiplex PCR, while the TCRdb copy is restricted to in-frame clones and leaves out a portion. The sample lists 1,500,000 or so clones, roughly 95% occurring once. Germline CDR1 and CDR2: GTSNPN and SVGIG (reference sequence). V trimming: 8 bases; J trimming: 1 base; junction bases outside the gene matches: 9. The CDR3 extends over 15 amino acids. There were only Caucasian adults among the donors, and all lived in Nashville, Tennessee. The sequence came from a man younger than 40 in good health. Source material: naive CD4+ T cells sorted from blood. Subset here: CD45RA+ positively selected. This sequence joins TRBV30 and TRBJ2-1; 9 bases line up with TRBD2. The CDR3 spells CARDNLAGSYNEQFF. The CDR3 DNA reads as TGTGCCAGAGACAACCTAGCGGGATCCTACAATGAGCAGTTCTTC.